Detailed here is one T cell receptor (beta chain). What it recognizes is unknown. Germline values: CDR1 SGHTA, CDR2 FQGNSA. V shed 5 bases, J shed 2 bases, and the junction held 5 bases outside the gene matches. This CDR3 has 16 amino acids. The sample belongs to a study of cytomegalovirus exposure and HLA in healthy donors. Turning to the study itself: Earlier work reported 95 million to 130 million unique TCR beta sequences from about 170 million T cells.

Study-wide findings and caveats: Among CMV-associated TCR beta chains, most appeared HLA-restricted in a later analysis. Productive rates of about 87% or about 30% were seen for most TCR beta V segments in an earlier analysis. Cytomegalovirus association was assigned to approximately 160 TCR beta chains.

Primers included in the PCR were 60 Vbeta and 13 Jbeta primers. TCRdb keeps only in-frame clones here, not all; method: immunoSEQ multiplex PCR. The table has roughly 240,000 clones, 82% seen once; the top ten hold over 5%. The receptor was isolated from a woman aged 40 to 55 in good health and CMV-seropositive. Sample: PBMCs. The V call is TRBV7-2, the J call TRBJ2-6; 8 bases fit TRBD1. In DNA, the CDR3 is TGTGCCAGCAGCCGCAGGGGGCGGGCTGGGGCCAACGTCCTGACTTTC. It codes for CASSRRGRAGANVLTF.